This is a list of T cell receptor beta chains from one sample in a study of cytomegalovirus exposure and HLA in healthy donors. The repertoire was sequenced with immunoSEQ multiplex PCR; TCRdb's copy has only in-frame clones and lacks some. This table has about 210,000 clones, around three quarters appearing once. Input material: PBMCs. The receptors derive from a woman aged 25 to 39 in good health and CMV-seropositive. Each CDR3 is given with its conserved first and last residue. The order of the fields is CDR3 DNA, CDR3 protein, J gene, D gene, V gene, clone size. D genes are given only for firm matches. Rows give clone size only sometimes, using once, few, many, or a class for an expanded clone.

CDR3 DNA: TGCAGCGTCACAGGGGAAATGAACACTGAAGCTTTCTTT
CDR3 protein: CSVTGEMNTEAFF
J gene: TRBJ1-1
D gene: TRBD1
V gene: TRBV29-1
clone size: NA

CDR3 DNA: TGTGCCAGCAGCCTTGACTGGAGGGACGAGCAGTACTTC
CDR3 protein: CASSLDWRDEQYF
J gene: TRBJ2-7
D gene: NA
V gene: TRBV7-9
clone size: NA

CDR3 DNA: TGTGCCAGCAGTTTGGCAGGGAAGGGAGAGACCCAGTACTTC
CDR3 protein: CASSLAGKGETQYF
J gene: TRBJ2-5
D gene: NA
V gene: TRBV28
clone size: NA

CDR3 DNA: TGTGCTAGCAGCTTTTCCGAGACAGGTAACTATGGCTACACCTTC
CDR3 protein: CASSFSETGNYGYTF
J gene: TRBJ1-2
D gene: NA
V gene: TRBV7-7
clone size: NA

CDR3 DNA: TGTGCCAGCAGTTACTCAGGGGGAACTAATGAAAAACTGTTTTTT
CDR3 protein: CASSYSGGTNEKLFF
J gene: TRBJ1-4
D gene: NA
V gene: TRBV6-5
clone size: NA

CDR3 DNA: TGCGCCAGCAGGGCCAATACAGGATCGGAAGAAAAACTGTTTTTT
CDR3 protein: CASRANTGSEEKLFF
J gene: TRBJ1-4
D gene: NA
V gene: TRBV5-1
clone size: few

CDR3 DNA: TGTGCCATCAGAGCCGGGACTAGCGGGAGGGCAGATACGCAGTATTTT
CDR3 protein: CAIRAGTSGRADTQYF
J gene: TRBJ2-3
D gene: TRBD2
V gene: TRBV10-3
clone size: NA

CDR3 DNA: TGTGCCAGCAGCTCCGGGGGGGCCATGGGAGATACGCAGTATTTT
CDR3 protein: CASSSGGAMGDTQYF
J gene: TRBJ2-3
D gene: TRBD2
V gene: TRBV7-2
clone size: NA

CDR3 DNA: TGTGCCAGCAGTGAAGCGCTGGGGGGGTCGGGATTGGAAGCTTTCTTT
CDR3 protein: CASSEALGGSGLEAFF
J gene: TRBJ1-1
D gene: NA
V gene: TRBV2
clone size: NA

CDR3 DNA: TGTGCCAGCAGTTACAATGAGGGTGCTTACACCTTC
CDR3 protein: CASSYNEGAYTF
J gene: TRBJ1-2
D gene: NA
V gene: TRBV7-9
clone size: once

CDR3 DNA: TGTGCCAGTAGTGGTTTAGGGGAGGAGGAGACCCAGTACTTC
CDR3 protein: CASSGLGEEETQYF
J gene: TRBJ2-5
D gene: NA
V gene: TRBV19
clone size: NA

CDR3 DNA: TGTGCCTGTACCACAGGGTTTGACTATGGCTACACCTTC
CDR3 protein: CACTTGFDYGYTF
J gene: TRBJ1-2
D gene: NA
V gene: TRBV30
clone size: NA

CDR3 DNA: TGTGCCAGCAGCAGGGACAGGGGTTTCGGGCAGTACTTC
CDR3 protein: CASSRDRGFGQYF
J gene: TRBJ2-7
D gene: TRBD1
V gene: TRBV14
clone size: NA

CDR3 DNA: TGTGCCAGTAGTATCGTGAAATTTCAGGGCCAATGTAAAGAGACCCAGTACTTC
CDR3 protein: CASSIVKFQGQCKETQYF
J gene: TRBJ2-5
D gene: NA
V gene: TRBV19
clone size: NA

CDR3 DNA: TGTGCCACCAGCGAGACAGGGGGTGGGGCCAACGTCCTGACTTTC
CDR3 protein: CATSETGGGANVLTF
J gene: TRBJ2-6
D gene: TRBD1
V gene: TRBV15
clone size: many

CDR3 DNA: TGTGCCAGCAGTTACTCCGGGACAGGGGCTTTCTTT
CDR3 protein: CASSYSGTGAFF
J gene: TRBJ1-1
D gene: TRBD1
V gene: TRBV6-5
clone size: few